These 32 T cell receptor beta chains came from one sample sequenced in a study of regulatory T cells in long-lasting Graves disease. The time point is: newly diagnosed GD, antithyroid drugs for less than 3 months. RNA extracted from PBMCs served as the sequencing template. CDR3 regions were amplified by Arm-PCR using iRepertoire HTBI primers to build TCR beta libraries. TCRdb analysed the multiplex PCR reads with MiXCR anew, one entry per CDR3 protein. The repertoire holds 250,000 or so distinct CDR3 sequences, with 15% to 20% as singletons. Another study also made use of these data, one on T cells in Graves' hyperthyroidism and ophthalmopathy.

The sequencing here drew on peripheral blood mononuclear cells (PBMCs), taken at new diagnosis, from a patient treated with antithyroid drugs. The receptors come from a woman aged 25 to 39 with Graves disease.

This clonotype has only a few counts. The chain recombines TRBV4-1 with TRBJ2-5, with 8 bases lining up with TRBD2. Unmatched junction bases numbered 3, after V lost 2 bases and J lost 1 base. The V gene's germline CDR1 is MGHRA and CDR2 YSYEKL. The CDR3 runs to 15 residues. The CDR3 DNA is TGCGCCAGCAGCCAACACGGACTAGCCCAAGAGACCCAGTACTTC. Amino acids: CASSQHGLAQETQYF.

The chain employs TRBV11-2 and TRBJ2-1; 7 bases map to TRBD2. The CDR3 spans 15 residues. CDR1 and CDR2 (germline): SGHAT, FQNNGV. The V and J ends lost 6 bases and 5 bases, in that order; junction bases with no gene match: 10. The CDR3 nucleotides are TGTGCCAGCAGGGGACGGGAGGCCCTAGACAATGAGCAGTTCTTC. Encoded protein: CASRGREALDNEQFF.

This clonotype was seen ten or more times. The CDR3: CASLWTGAGSYNEQFF. CDR3 nucleotide sequence: TGTGCCAGCCTTTGGACAGGGGCAGGGTCCTACAATGAGCAGTTCTTC. The chain employs TRBV6-1 and TRBJ2-1; the match to TRBD1 covers 9 bases. Germline V gene lookup returns CDR1 MNHNS and CDR2 SASEGT. The CDR3 loop spans 16 amino acids. The ends lost 8 bases at V and 1 base at J; junction bases unmatched: 9.

The table lists this clonotype with a few counts. The chain uses TRBV6-4 and TRBJ2-1; 7 nucleotides agree with TRBD1. J was trimmed by 8 bases and V by 6 bases; bases with no gene match: 16. This CDR3 comprises 16 residues. CDR1 MRHNA and CDR2 SNTAGT come from the germline V gene. CDR3 in amino acids: CASRLSGGKGGDEQFF. For the CDR3, the DNA is TGTGCCAGCAGGCTAAGTGGTGGGAAAGGGGGCGATGAGCAGTTCTTC.

About this clonotype: With a much larger clone just one base away, this may be a read error. This chain joins TRBV7-2 and TRBJ1-6; no definite D call. Germline CDR1 reads SGHTA; CDR2 reads FQGNSA. V dropped 0 bases and J dropped 3 bases, with 9 bases sitting between them. The CDR3 has 16 amino acids. This CDR3 is CASSLAQVYYNSPLHF. The CDR3, as DNA: TGTGCCAGCAGCTTAGCCCAGGTGTACTATAATTCACCCCTCCACTTT.

This clonotype appeared many times. V gene TRBV7-2 combines with J gene TRBJ1-1; possibly TRBD1 for D (5 bases). The CDR3 runs 16 residues. Germline CDR1 reads SGHTA; CDR2 reads FQGNSA. The germline V and J ends were trimmed by 5 bases and 5 bases, with 21 bases remaining between them. The CDR3 DNA reads as TGTGCCAGCAGCCTTGGAGGGGTTAGGAGTCGGACTGAAGCTTTCTTT. Translated: CASSLGGVRSRTEAFF.

At least ten counts were recorded for this clonotype. The chain combines TRBV3-1 with TRBJ2-3, with D possibly TRBD2 on 5 matching bases. Germline V lookup: CDR1 LGHDT, CDR2 YNNKEL (reference sequence). V was pared by 0 bases and J by 9 bases, with 10 bases between. This CDR3 contains 13 residues. The CDR3 DNA reads TGTGCCAGCAGCCAAGATAACAGAGGGACGCAGTATTTT. Translation gives CASSQDNRGTQYF.

This clonotype has just a few counts. The gene calls are TRBV19 and TRBJ2-7; no clear D gene. Trimming left V 1 base short and J 2 bases short, with 15 bases between. The CDR3 extends over 16 amino acids. Germline V CDR1 and CDR2: LNHDA, SQIVND (reference sequence). CDR3 loop: CASSIVFAGKTYEQYF. DNA of the CDR3: TGTGCCAGTAGTATAGTTTTTGCCGGCAAGACCTACGAGCAGTACTTC.

V is TRBV29-1 and J is TRBJ2-7; the D call may be TRBD1 or TRBD2 (6 bases each). This CDR3 comprises 12 residues. Trimming removed 6 bases at V and 7 bases at J, with 16 bases between. CDR1 is SQVTM, CDR2 ANQGSEA, per germline. The CDR3 DNA sequence: TGCAGCGTCGGGGGCCAGGGGTGGGAGCAGTACTTC. This sequence encodes CSVGGQGWEQYF.

Note on this clonotype: A much larger clone differs by one base, so this may be a read error. This rearrangement joins TRBV12-3 or TRBV12-4 to TRBJ2-5; tentative D call: TRBD2 (7 bases). This CDR3 has 15 amino acids. V was clipped by 5 bases and J by 5 bases, with 18 bases between them. The CDR3 reads CASSGGAPRGETQYF. Here the CDR3 DNA reads TGTGCCAGCAGTGGGGGGGCCCCCCGGGGGGAGACCCAGTACTTC.

At least ten counts were recorded for this clonotype. The V and J genes are TRBV20-1 and TRBJ1-2; 9 bases are shared with TRBD1. The J segment lost 8 bases and the V segment lost 5 bases, leaving 9 bases of the junction unmatched. This CDR3 spans 13 amino acids. Germline V lookup: CDR1 DFQATT, CDR2 SNEGSKA (reference sequence). The CDR3 nucleotides read TGCAGTGCTTTGGCACAGGGGGCGTTAGGCTACACCTTC. Translated: CSALAQGALGYTF.

This clonotype was found many times. The chain recombines TRBV7-2 with TRBJ1-5; D is undetermined. The CDR3 is 17 amino acids. CDR1 and CDR2 from the germline V gene are SGHTA and FQGNSA. Deletions cut 1 base from V and 0 bases from J, with 13 bases between. The CDR3 nucleotides read TGTGCCAGCAGCTTAGTCCGGGCAGAATATAGCAATCAGCCCCAGCATTTT. Encoded protein: CASSLVRAEYSNQPQHF.

This clonotype was picked up one time. V is TRBV5-4 and J is TRBJ1-1; 10 nucleotides line up with TRBD1. With V trimmed by 4 bases and J by 4 bases, 10 bases remained unmatched. Germline V CDR1 and CDR2: SGHNT, YYREEE (reference sequence). CDR3 length: 16 residues. The CDR3 sequence is CASSREGTGDFTEAFF. CDR3 in DNA: TGTGCCAGCAGCCGTGAGGGGACAGGGGACTTCACTGAAGCTTTCTTT.

V and J are TRBV20-1 and TRBJ2-7, with 8 bases identical to TRBD2. The CDR3 loop spans 16 amino acids. Germline assignment: CDR1 DFQATT and CDR2 SNEGSKA (reference sequence). V was clipped by 1 base and J by 2 bases; unmatched bases: 10. The CDR3 coding sequence is TGCAGTGCTAGAGTCCCCTCAACGGGGGGGGCCTACGAGCAGTACTTC. Translation gives CSARVPSTGGAYEQYF.

This clonotype was picked up a small number of times. This may come from a read error, since a much larger clone is one base off. The chain has TRBV12-3 or TRBV12-4 and TRBJ2-7; 9 bases align to TRBD1. The CDR3 loop spans 15 amino acids. The ends lost 6 bases at V and 6 bases at J; junction bases unmatched: 12. CDR3 amino acids: CASSTAGQGKGEQYF. DNA of the CDR3: TGTGCCAGCAGCACCGCGGGACAGGGTAAGGGCGAGCAGTACTTC.

This clonotype was recorded many times. V is TRBV7-9 and J is TRBJ1-6; weak D call: TRBD1 (5 bases). The CDR3 is 13 amino acids. Per germline, CDR1 SEHNR and CDR2 FQNEAQ (reference sequence). Trimming left V 4 bases short and J 10 bases short, with 11 bases between. The CDR3 coding sequence is TGTGCCAGCAGCTCGACAGTGCGATCACCCCTCCACTTT. Encoded protein: CASSSTVRSPLHF. Drawing the rest from reference TRBV7-9 and TRBJ1-6, the complete variable domain is DTGVSQNPRHKITKRGQNVTFRCDPISEHNRLYWYRQTLGQGPEFLTYFQNEAQLEKSRLLSDRFSAERPKGSFSTLEIQRTEQGDSAMYLCASSSTVRSPLHFGNGTRLTVT.

On this clonotype: A single base separates this from a much larger clone, so it may be a read error. The chain joins TRBV6-1 to TRBJ2-1; possible D gene TRBD1, 6 bases. The CDR3 is 12 residues long. Germline V CDR1 and CDR2: MNHNS, SASEGT. The CDR3 bases are TGTGCCAGCCAAACAGGGTTTGGTGAGCAGCTCTTC. Translation: CASQTGFGEQLF.

CDR3 bases: TGTGCCAGCATGGGACTGCCCGCTAACTATGGCTACACCTTC. Its translation is CASMGLPANYGYTF. This rearrangement joins TRBV28 to TRBJ1-2; a possible D gene is TRBD1 (5 bases). CDR3 size: 14 residues. Germline CDR1 MDHEN, CDR2 SYDVKM. Trimming took 7 bases from V and 0 from J, leaving 12 bases between them.

This clonotype showed up just a few times. The rearrangement links TRBV7-2 to TRBJ1-4; D gene unclear. Germline CDR1 SGHTA, CDR2 FQGNSA. The CDR3 loop spans 15 amino acids. The V and J ends lost 2 bases and 5 bases respectively, with 12 bases between them. This CDR3 reads CASSLIRWNNEKLFF. The CDR3 nucleotides are TGTGCCAGCAGCTTAATCCGATGGAACAATGAAAAACTGTTTTTT.

The rearrangement uses TRBV20-1 and TRBJ1-2; 8 bases align to TRBD1. Losses at the gene ends were 3 bases for V and 7 bases for J; bases not matched to a gene: 4. This CDR3 is 12 amino acids long. From germline, CDR1 is DFQATT and CDR2 SNEGSKA (reference sequence). CDR3 loop: CSARDRVGGYTF. CDR3 bases: TGCAGTGCTAGGGACAGGGTAGGTGGCTACACCTTC.

The chain recombines TRBV6-2 or TRBV6-3 with TRBJ1-2; D gene unclear. The V end was cut by 0 bases, the J end by 2 bases, with 4 bases between. CDR1 and CDR2 from the germline V gene are MNHEY and SVGEGT. The CDR3 sequence is 13 residues long. The CDR3 reads CASSYSRNYGYTF. The CDR3 DNA reads as TGTGCCAGCAGTTACTCCCGAAACTATGGCTACACCTTC.

This clonotype has a handful of counts. This chain uses TRBV11-1 with TRBJ2-2; 7 bases line up with TRBD2. The ends lost 2 bases at V and 5 bases at J; junction bases unmatched: 11. Germline CDR1 is SGHAT and CDR2 is FQDESV (reference sequence). The CDR3 contains 17 residues. The CDR3 spells CASSLPPRAGWTGELFF. The DNA of the CDR3 is TGTGCCAGCAGCTTACCCCCCCGAGCGGGGTGGACCGGGGAGCTGTTTTTT.

This clonotype was recorded at least ten times. This chain joins TRBV2 and TRBJ2-5, with D perhaps given as TRBD1 or TRBD2 (5 bases each). V shed 5 bases and J shed 5 bases, with 9 bases lying between them. The CDR3 runs to 12 residues. Germline V gene lookup returns CDR1 SNHLY and CDR2 FYNNEI. The DNA of the CDR3 is TGTGCCAGCAGTAGGGACGAGGAGACCCAGTACTTC. Amino acid sequence: CASSRDEETQYF.

A note on this clonotype: This may be a read error, as it is one base from a much larger clone. The gene calls are TRBV9 and TRBJ2-5, with a weak D call TRBD2 (5 bases). The CDR3 is 16 residues long. CDR1 is SGDLS, CDR2 YYNGEE, per germline. CDR3 sequence reads: CASNVGPGSEGETQYF. CDR3 nucleotides: TGTGCCAGCAACGTAGGGCCGGGCTCCGAGGGAGAGACCCAGTACTTC.

This clonotype was observed at least ten times. CDR3 nucleotides: TGCAGCGTTTCGAAAGGGGAACCCTACGAGCAGTACTTC. Its protein is CSVSKGEPYEQYF. The gene calls are TRBV29-1 and TRBJ2-7; D may be TRBD1 (5 bases). Germline CDR1 SQVTM, CDR2 ANQGSEA. Trimming took off 5 bases at V and 2 bases at J, with 13 bases between the two ends. This CDR3 is 13 amino acids long.

This clonotype was seen only a few times. The chain links TRBV7-2 to TRBJ2-3; 7 bases align to TRBD2. Germline loops: CDR1 SGHTA, CDR2 FQGNSA. This CDR3 region has 16 residues. The V segment lost 4 bases and the J segment 3 bases; nucleotides outside the gene matches: 10. The CDR3 loop is CASSSSAGRLTDTQYF. CDR3 DNA sequence: TGTGCCAGCAGCTCCTCAGCGGGGAGATTGACAGATACGCAGTATTTT.

At least ten counts were recorded for this clonotype. This chain links TRBV6-1 with TRBJ2-5, with D possibly being TRBD2 (7 bases). The CDR3 totals 15 residues. Germline V gene sequence: CDR1 MNHNS, CDR2 SASEGT. Between the trimmed V and J ends, which lost 1 base and 4 bases, there was a span of 13 bases. CDR3 DNA: TGTGCCAGCAGTGAAGATGGGGGGGCTCGAGAGACCCAGTACTTC. It translates to CASSEDGGARETQYF.

Many counts were recorded for this clonotype. The V gene is TRBV7-9, the J gene TRBJ1-4; D is uncertain. Germline lookup yields CDR1 SEHNR and CDR2 FQNEAQ (reference sequence). The CDR3 is 14 amino acids. Trimming left V 5 bases short and J 3 bases short, with 10 bases between. The DNA for the CDR3 is TGTGCCAGCAGCCCTGCGGTCGCTAATGAAAAACTGTTTTTT. This encodes CASSPAVANEKLFF.

This clonotype was picked up many times. The CDR3 DNA reads TGTGCCAGCAGCGCAAATCTGAACGCACCGCAGCAGTACTTC. This codes for CASSANLNAPQQYF. The V gene is TRBV9, the J gene TRBJ2-7; D gene unclear. V dropped 3 bases and J dropped 8 bases, with 18 bases sitting between them. Germline-derived CDR1 and CDR2 are SGDLS and YYNGEE. The CDR3 covers 14 residues.

The table lists this clonotype with many counts. The chain is built from TRBV3-1 and TRBJ1-2; 7 nucleotides agree with TRBD1. V lost 2 bases and J lost 3; bases outside the gene matches: 6. The CDR3 extends over 15 amino acids. Per the germline V gene, CDR1 is LGHDT and CDR2 is YNNKEL (reference sequence). The chain's CDR3 is CASSQTTTGYYGYTF. CDR3 in DNA: TGTGCCAGCAGCCAAACTACGACAGGGTACTATGGCTACACCTTC.

This clonotype has at least ten counts. The chain is built from TRBV5-1 and TRBJ1-1; 9 bases match TRBD1. CDR3 size: 16 residues. The J segment lost 1 base and the V segment lost 0 bases, leaving 4 bases of the junction unmatched. Per germline, CDR1 SGHRS and CDR2 YFSETQ. The CDR3 bases are TGCGCCAGCAGCTTGGCGGGACAGGGAGGGAACACTGAAGCTTTCTTT. Protein product: CASSLAGQGGNTEAFF. Full variable domain (rest looked up from reference TRBV5-1 and TRBJ1-1): KAGVTQTPRYLIKTRGQQVTLSCSPISGHRSVSWYQQTPGQGLQFLFEYFSETQRNKGNFPGRFSGRQFSNSRSEMNVSTLELGDSALYLCASSLAGQGGNTEAFFGQGTRLTVV.

V is TRBV14 and J is TRBJ1-1; TRBD1 agrees at 7 bases. This CDR3 has 16 amino acids. J gave up 10 bases and V 2 bases, and 16 bases lay outside the gene matches. The germline V gene has CDR1 SGHDN and CDR2 FVKESK. The CDR3 loop reads CASSQSGIGGGGRAFF. Here the CDR3 DNA reads TGTGCCAGCAGCCAAAGCGGCATCGGAGGGGGCGGGCGAGCTTTCTTT.